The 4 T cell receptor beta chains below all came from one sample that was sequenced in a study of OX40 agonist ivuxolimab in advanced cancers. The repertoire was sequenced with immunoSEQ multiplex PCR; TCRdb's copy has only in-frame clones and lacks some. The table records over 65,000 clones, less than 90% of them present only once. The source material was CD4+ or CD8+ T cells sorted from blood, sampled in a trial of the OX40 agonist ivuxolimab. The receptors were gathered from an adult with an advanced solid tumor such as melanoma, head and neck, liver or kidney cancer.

CDR3 DNA: TGTGCCAGTAGTGTGGGGGGGCCGGGGTACAATGAGCAGTTCTTC. Amino acids: CASSVGGPGYNEQFF. V and J are TRBV19 and TRBJ2-1; tentative D call: TRBD2 (7 bases). The V gene's germline CDR1 is LNHDA and CDR2 SQIVND (reference sequence). The CDR3 is made up of 15 amino acids. Trimming removed 5 bases from V and 4 bases from J, with 15 bases in between.

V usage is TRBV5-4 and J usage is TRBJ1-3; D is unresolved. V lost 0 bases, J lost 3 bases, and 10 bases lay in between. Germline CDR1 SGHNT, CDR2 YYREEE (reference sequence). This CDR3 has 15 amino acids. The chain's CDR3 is CASSLAPSRGNTIYF. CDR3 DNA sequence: TGTGCCAGCAGCTTGGCGCCTTCTCGTGGAAACACCATATATTTT.

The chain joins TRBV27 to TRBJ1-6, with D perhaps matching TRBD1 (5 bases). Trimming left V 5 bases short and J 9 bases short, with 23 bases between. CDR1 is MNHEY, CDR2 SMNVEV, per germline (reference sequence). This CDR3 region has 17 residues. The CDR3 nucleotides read TGTGCCAGCAGTACTCGGCTGGACACAACCGGCGGTTCACCCCTCCACTTT. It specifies CASSTRLDTTGGSPLHF.

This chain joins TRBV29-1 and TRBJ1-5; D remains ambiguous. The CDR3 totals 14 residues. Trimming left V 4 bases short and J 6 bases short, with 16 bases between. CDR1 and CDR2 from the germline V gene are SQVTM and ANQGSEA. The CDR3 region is CSVAHSLEGQPQHF. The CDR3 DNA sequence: TGCAGCGTTGCACACTCCCTTGAGGGTCAGCCCCAGCATTTT. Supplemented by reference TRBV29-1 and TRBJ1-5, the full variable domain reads SAVISQKPSRDICQRGTSLTIQCQVDSQVTMMFWYRQQPGQSLTLIATANQGSEATYESGFVIDKFPISRPNLTFSTLTVSNMSPEDSSIYLCSVAHSLEGQPQHFGDGTRLSIL.